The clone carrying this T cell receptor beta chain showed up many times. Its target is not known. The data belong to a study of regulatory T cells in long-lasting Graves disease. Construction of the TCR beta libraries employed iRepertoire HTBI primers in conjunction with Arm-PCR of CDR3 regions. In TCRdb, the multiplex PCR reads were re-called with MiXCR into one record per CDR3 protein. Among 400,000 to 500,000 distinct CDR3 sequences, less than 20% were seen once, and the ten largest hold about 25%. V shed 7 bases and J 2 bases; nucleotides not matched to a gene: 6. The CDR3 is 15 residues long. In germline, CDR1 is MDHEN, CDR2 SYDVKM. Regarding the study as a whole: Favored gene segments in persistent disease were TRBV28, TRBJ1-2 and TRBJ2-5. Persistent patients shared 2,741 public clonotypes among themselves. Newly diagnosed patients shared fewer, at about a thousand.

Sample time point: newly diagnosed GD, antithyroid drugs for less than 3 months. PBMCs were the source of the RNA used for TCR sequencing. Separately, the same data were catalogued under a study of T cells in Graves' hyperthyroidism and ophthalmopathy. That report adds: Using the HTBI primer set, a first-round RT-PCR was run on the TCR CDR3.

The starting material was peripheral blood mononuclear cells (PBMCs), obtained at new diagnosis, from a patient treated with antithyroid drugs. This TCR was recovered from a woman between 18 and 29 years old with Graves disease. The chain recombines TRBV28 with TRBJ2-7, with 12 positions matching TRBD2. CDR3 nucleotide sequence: TGTGCCAGCACCGACGGACTAGCGGGGACCTACGAGCAGTACTTC. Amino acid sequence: CASTDGLAGTYEQYF.